This is a list of T cell receptor beta chains from one sample in a study of blood T cells in healthy people across ages. TCRdb recomputed calls from the 5' RACE reads with MiXCR, one row per CDR3 protein. The sample shows 550,000 to 700,000 distinct CDR3 sequences, approximately 30% of them seen only once. Sequencing was performed on blood. The receptors were sampled from a woman between 65 and 79 years old in good health. Both conserved end residues are part of each CDR3. D genes are given only for firm matches. Size tells how often a clone was seen (once, few, many) or the class of an expanded clone, and some rows leave it out.

size: few; V: TRBV4-3; D: .; J: TRBJ1-4; CDR3: CASSQGNAGEKLFF; DNA: TGCGCCAGCAGCCAAGGAAATGCGGGAGAAAAACTGTTTTTT
size: .; V: TRBV20-1; D: TRBD1; J: TRBJ2-7; CDR3: CSARSLDRDYEQYF; DNA: TGCAGTGCTCGGAGTTTGGACAGGGACTACGAGCAGTACTTC
size: few; V: TRBV7-2; D: .; J: TRBJ2-2; CDR3: CASSLERINTGELFF; DNA: TGTGCCAGCAGCTTAGAACGAATCAACACCGGGGAGCTGTTTTTT
size: .; V: TRBV12-3/TRBV12-4; D: TRBD1; J: TRBJ2-5; CDR3: CAGESGGRETQYF; DNA: TGTGCCGGCGAATCAGGGGGCAGGGAGACCCAGTACTTC
size: .; V: TRBV5-1; D: .; J: TRBJ1-1; CDR3: CASSTQGEGTEAFF; DNA: TGCGCCAGCAGCACCCAGGGTGAAGGCACTGAAGCTTTCTTT
size: few; V: TRBV20-1; D: .; J: TRBJ2-1; CDR3: CSATQGASGTGSYNEQFF; DNA: TGCAGTGCTACCCAGGGGGCTAGCGGGACCGGCTCCTACAATGAGCAGTTCTTC
size: few; V: TRBV29-1; D: TRBD1; J: TRBJ2-7; CDR3: CSVSPRGQGEDEQYF; DNA: TGCAGCGTTTCGCCCAGAGGACAGGGGGAGGACGAGCAGTACTTC
size: many; V: TRBV7-6; D: TRBD2; J: TRBJ2-3; CDR3: CASSPQTSGGGFTDTQYF; DNA: TGTGCCAGCAGCCCCCAAACTAGCGGGGGGGGATTCACAGATACGCAGTATTTT
size: .; V: TRBV6-1; D: .; J: TRBJ2-1; CDR3: CASSDGTGPWGQFF; DNA: TGTGCCAGCAGTGATGGCACGGGTCCCTGGGGGCAGTTCTTC
size: .; V: TRBV2; D: .; J: TRBJ1-5; CDR3: CASKRGTKEPQHF; DNA: TGTGCCAGCAAAAGGGGAACCAAGGAGCCCCAGCATTTT
size: .; V: TRBV18; D: .; J: TRBJ1-5; CDR3: CASSPGRDQPQHF; DNA: TGTGCCAGCTCACCCGGCAGGGATCAGCCCCAGCATTTT
size: .; V: TRBV5-4; D: .; J: TRBJ2-1; CDR3: CASSFPSLYNEQFF; DNA: TGTGCCAGCAGCTTCCCTAGCCTTTACAATGAGCAGTTCTTC
size: .; V: TRBV7-6; D: TRBD2; J: TRBJ2-3; CDR3: CASSSRTSGGTDTQYF; DNA: TGTGCCAGCAGCTCCCGAACTAGCGGAGGCACAGATACGCAGTATTTT
size: .; V: TRBV20-1; D: .; J: TRBJ2-5; CDR3: CSARSIEETQYF; DNA: TGCAGTGCCAGATCTATCGAAGAGACCCAGTACTTC
size: few; V: TRBV6-2/TRBV6-3; D: .; J: TRBJ1-5; CDR3: CASGRNDNQPQHF; DNA: TGTGCCAGCGGTCGGAACGATAATCAGCCCCAGCATTTT
size: few; V: TRBV7-3; D: TRBD1; J: TRBJ1-1; CDR3: CASSAQPGQDTEAFF; DNA: TGTGCCAGCAGCGCCCAACCGGGACAGGACACTGAAGCTTTCTTT
size: .; V: TRBV30; D: .; J: TRBJ2-7; CDR3: CAWRKSSSYEQYF; DNA: TGTGCCTGGAGAAAAAGCAGTAGCTACGAGCAGTACTTC
size: .; V: TRBV15; D: .; J: TRBJ2-1; CDR3: CATSGANFTNEQFF; DNA: TGTGCCACCAGCGGTGCGAATTTCACCAATGAGCAGTTCTTC
size: .; V: TRBV11-2; D: .; J: TRBJ2-5; CDR3: CASSLAPTGLEGETQYF; DNA: TGTGCCAGCAGCTTAGCCCCGACGGGGCTAGAGGGAGAGACCCAGTACTTC
size: few; V: TRBV5-1; D: TRBD1; J: TRBJ2-5; CDR3: CASSLVMTGVETQYF; DNA: TGCGCCAGCAGCTTGGTAATGACAGGGGTCGAGACCCAGTACTTC
size: once; V: TRBV30; D: TRBD1; J: TRBJ1-1; CDR3: CAWSSGQGYDTEAFF; DNA: TGTGCCTGGAGCTCGGGACAGGGGTACGACACTGAAGCTTTCTTT
size: .; V: TRBV7-2; D: TRBD1; J: TRBJ2-7; CDR3: CASSRYRGEQYF; DNA: TGTGCCAGCAGCCGCTACAGGGGCGAGCAGTACTTC
size: few; V: TRBV29-1; D: TRBD2; J: TRBJ2-2; CDR3: CSVTPSGGHTGELFF; DNA: TGCAGCGTTACTCCTAGCGGGGGACACACCGGGGAGCTGTTTTTT
size: few; V: TRBV6-4; D: .; J: TRBJ1-2; CDR3: CASSETGQYGYTF; DNA: TGTGCCAGCAGTGAAACAGGACAGTATGGCTACACCTTC
size: few; V: TRBV7-8; D: .; J: TRBJ2-2; CDR3: CASSPTERYAGELLF; DNA: TGTGCCAGCAGCCCGACCGAGAGGTACGCCGGGGAGCTGCTTTTT
size: few; V: TRBV5-1; D: .; J: TRBJ2-3; CDR3: CASSEGGTLTDTQYF; DNA: TGCGCCAGCAGCGAAGGCGGGACCCTCACAGATACGCAGTATTTT
size: few; V: TRBV2; D: .; J: TRBJ2-5; CDR3: CASSVTRVGETQYF; DNA: TGTGCCAGCAGTGTGACTCGTGTAGGAGAGACCCAGTACTTC
size: few; V: TRBV3-1; D: .; J: TRBJ2-1; CDR3: CASSQGWGNEQFF; DNA: TGTGCCAGCAGCCAAGGGTGGGGAAATGAGCAGTTCTTC
size: .; V: TRBV4-3; D: .; J: TRBJ1-3; CDR3: CASSQEVSGNTIYF; DNA: TGCGCCAGCAGCCAAGAAGTCTCTGGAAACACCATATATTTT
size: .; V: TRBV7-2; D: .; J: TRBJ1-2; CDR3: CASSLYDTLKGGYTF; DNA: TGTGCCAGCAGCTTATATGACACACTAAAGGGGGGCTACACCTTC
size: few; V: TRBV7-9; D: .; J: TRBJ2-1; CDR3: CASARTTYNEQFF; DNA: TGTGCCAGCGCGCGGACCACCTACAATGAGCAGTTCTTC
size: many; V: TRBV7-6; D: .; J: TRBJ1-2; CDR3: CASSLAAGGSQTNYGYTF; DNA: TGTGCCAGCAGCTTAGCCGCGGGGGGCAGCCAAACTAACTATGGCTACACCTTC
size: few; V: TRBV5-5; D: .; J: TRBJ2-1; CDR3: CASSPQRGTSYNEQFF; DNA: TGTGCCAGCAGCCCCCAACGGGGGACTTCCTACAATGAGCAGTTCTTC
size: few; V: TRBV7-9; D: .; J: TRBJ1-4; CDR3: CASSLIQGREKLFF; DNA: TGTGCCAGCAGCCTAATCCAGGGACGGGAAAAACTGTTTTTT
size: .; V: TRBV18; D: .; J: TRBJ1-2; CDR3: CASSPQQGYVYGYTF; DNA: TGTGCCAGCTCACCACAGCAGGGTTATGTATATGGCTACACCTTC
size: .; V: TRBV10-3; D: .; J: TRBJ2-5; CDR3: CAISESRLVDSQETQYF; DNA: TGTGCCATCAGTGAGTCCCGGTTGGTAGACAGTCAAGAGACCCAGTACTTC
size: .; V: TRBV4-3; D: .; J: TRBJ2-5; CDR3: CASSQEGASETQYF; DNA: TGCGCCAGCAGCCAAGAGGGGGCCTCAGAGACCCAGTACTTC
size: few; V: TRBV4-3; D: TRBD1; J: TRBJ2-1; CDR3: CASSHLVDRDNEQFF; DNA: TGCGCCAGCAGCCACTTAGTGGACAGGGACAATGAGCAGTTCTTC
size: .; V: TRBV28; D: .; J: TRBJ2-7; CDR3: CASSLGGQSSYEQYF; DNA: TGTGCCAGCAGTTTAGGAGGACAGAGCTCCTACGAGCAGTACTTC
size: .; V: TRBV27; D: TRBD1; J: TRBJ1-4; CDR3: CASSPQGAAFSEKLFF; DNA: TGTGCCAGCAGTCCGCAGGGGGCCGCATTTAGTGAAAAACTGTTTTTT
size: .; V: TRBV20-1; D: TRBD1; J: TRBJ2-7; CDR3: CSAPGQGGEEQYF; DNA: TGCAGTGCCCCGGGACAGGGAGGGGAGGAGCAGTACTTC
size: few; V: TRBV6-1; D: .; J: TRBJ2-1; CDR3: CASTRGTSRMSYNEQFF; DNA: TGTGCCAGCACACGAGGGACCTCCCGAATGTCCTACAATGAGCAGTTCTTC
size: .; V: TRBV4-2; D: .; J: TRBJ1-4; CDR3: CASVGGGEKLFF; DNA: TGTGCCAGCGTTGGCGGAGGCGAAAAACTGTTTTTT
size: .; V: TRBV27; D: .; J: TRBJ2-2; CDR3: CASSFRRAGAGELFF; DNA: TGTGCCAGCAGTTTCCGCCGCGCGGGCGCCGGGGAGCTGTTTTTT
size: once; V: TRBV5-1; D: .; J: TRBJ2-1; CDR3: CASSLVSSHNEQFF; DNA: TGCGCCAGCAGCTTGGTGTCTTCTCACAATGAGCAGTTCTTC
size: few; V: TRBV20-1; D: TRBD2; J: TRBJ2-2; CDR3: CSANRPSGGVGTGELFF; DNA: TGCAGTGCTAATCGCCCTAGCGGGGGCGTGGGAACCGGGGAGCTGTTTTTT
size: few; V: TRBV7-2; D: TRBD2; J: TRBJ2-7; CDR3: CASSLVGASGGYEQYF; DNA: TGTGCCAGCAGCTTAGTTGGGGCTAGCGGGGGCTACGAGCAGTACTTC